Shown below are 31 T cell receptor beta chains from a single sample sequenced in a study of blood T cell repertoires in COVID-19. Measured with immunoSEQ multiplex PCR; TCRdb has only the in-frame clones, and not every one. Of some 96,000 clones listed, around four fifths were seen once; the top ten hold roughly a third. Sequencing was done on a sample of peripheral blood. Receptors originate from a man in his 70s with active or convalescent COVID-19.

CDR3 amino acids: CASSLSFYEQYF. For the CDR3, the DNA is TGTGCCAGCAGTCTTAGCTTCTACGAGCAGTACTTC. The chain is built from TRBV28 and TRBJ2-7, with D uncertain. V gave up 5 bases and J gave up 3 bases, with 8 bases separating them. CDR3 length: 12 residues. Germline CDR1 and CDR2: MDHEN and SYDVKM.

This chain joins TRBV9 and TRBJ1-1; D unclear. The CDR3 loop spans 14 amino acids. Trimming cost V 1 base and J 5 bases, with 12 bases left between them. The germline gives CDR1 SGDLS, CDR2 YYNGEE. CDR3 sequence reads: CASSVLGVGTEAFF. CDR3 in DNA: TGTGCCAGCAGCGTATTGGGAGTGGGGACTGAAGCTTTCTTT. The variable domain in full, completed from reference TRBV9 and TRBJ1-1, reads DSGVTQTPKHLITATGQRVTLRCSPRSGDLSVYWYQQSLDQGLQFLIQYYNGEERAKGNILERFSAQQFPDLHSELNLSSLELGDSALYFCASSVLGVGTEAFFGQGTRLTVV.

In DNA form, the CDR3 reads TGTGCCAGCCGGCCTACGGGGAGCTCCTACAATGAGCAGTTCTTC. Its translation is CASRPTGSSYNEQFF. The rearrangement joins TRBV6-1 to TRBJ2-1, with D maybe TRBD2 (5 bases). V lost 8 bases to trimming and J lost 0 bases, with 14 bases between them. Germline V gene lookup returns CDR1 MNHNS and CDR2 SASEGT. The CDR3 spans 15 residues.

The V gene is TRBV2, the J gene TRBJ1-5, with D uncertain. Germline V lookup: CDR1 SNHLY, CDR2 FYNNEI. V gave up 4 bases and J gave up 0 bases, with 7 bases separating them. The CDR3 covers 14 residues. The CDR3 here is CASSVQFSNQPQHF. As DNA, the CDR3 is TGTGCCAGCAGTGTACAGTTTAGCAATCAGCCCCAGCATTTT. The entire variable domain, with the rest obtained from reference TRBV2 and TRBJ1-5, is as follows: EPEVTQTPSHQVTQMGQEVILRCVPISNHLYFYWYRQILGQKVEFLVSFYNNEISEKSEIFDDQFSVERPDGSNFTLKIRSTKLEDSAMYFCASSVQFSNQPQHFGDGTRLSIL.

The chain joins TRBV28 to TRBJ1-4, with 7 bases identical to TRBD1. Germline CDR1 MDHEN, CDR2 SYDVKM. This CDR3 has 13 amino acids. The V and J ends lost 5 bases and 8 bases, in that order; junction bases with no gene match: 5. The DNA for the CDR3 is TGTGCCAGCAGTCGGACAGGTGGAGAAAAACTGTTTTTT. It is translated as CASSRTGGEKLFF.

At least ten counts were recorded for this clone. The CDR3 sequence: CASSARGRGNTYEQYF. DNA of the CDR3: TGTGCCAGTAGTGCCCGGGGCAGGGGAAATACCTACGAGCAGTACTTC. The chain joins TRBV19 to TRBJ2-7; weak D call: TRBD1 (6 bases). V was shortened by 5 bases and J by 2 bases, with 19 bases between the two germline ends. Germline CDR1 is LNHDA and CDR2 is SQIVND (reference sequence). CDR3 length: 16 amino acids.

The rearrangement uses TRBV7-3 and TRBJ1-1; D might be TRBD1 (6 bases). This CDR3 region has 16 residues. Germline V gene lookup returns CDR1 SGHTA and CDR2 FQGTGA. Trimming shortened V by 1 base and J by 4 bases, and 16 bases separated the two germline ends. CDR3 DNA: TGTGCCAGCAGCTTAAACCCAGGGGTTTTCGGCACTGAAGCTTTCTTT. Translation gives CASSLNPGVFGTEAFF.

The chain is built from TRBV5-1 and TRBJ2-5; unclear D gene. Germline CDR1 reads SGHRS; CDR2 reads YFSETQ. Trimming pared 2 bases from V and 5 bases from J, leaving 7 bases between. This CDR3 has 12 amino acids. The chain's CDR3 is CASSLRSETQYF. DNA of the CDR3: TGCGCCAGCAGCTTACGGAGCGAGACCCAGTACTTC.

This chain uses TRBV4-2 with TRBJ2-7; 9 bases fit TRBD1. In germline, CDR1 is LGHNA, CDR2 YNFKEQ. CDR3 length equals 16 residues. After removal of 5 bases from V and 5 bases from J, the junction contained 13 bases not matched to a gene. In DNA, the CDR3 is TGTGCCAGCAGCAAGGGTCCGGGACAGGGTTCTGACGAGCAGTACTTC. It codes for CASSKGPGQGSDEQYF.

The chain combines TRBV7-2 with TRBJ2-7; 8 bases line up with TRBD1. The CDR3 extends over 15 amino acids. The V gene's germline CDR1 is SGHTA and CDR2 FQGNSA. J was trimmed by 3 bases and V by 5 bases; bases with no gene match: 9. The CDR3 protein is CASSRDGQGGYEQYF. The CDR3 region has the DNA TGTGCCAGCAGCCGGGACGGACAGGGAGGCTACGAGCAGTACTTC. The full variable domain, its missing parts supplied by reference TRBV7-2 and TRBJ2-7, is GAGVSQSPSNKVTEKGKDVELRCDPISGHTALYWYRQSLGQGLEFLIYFQGNSAPDKSGLPSDRFSAERTGGSVSTLTIQRTQQEDSAVYLCASSRDGQGGYEQYFGPGTRLTVT.

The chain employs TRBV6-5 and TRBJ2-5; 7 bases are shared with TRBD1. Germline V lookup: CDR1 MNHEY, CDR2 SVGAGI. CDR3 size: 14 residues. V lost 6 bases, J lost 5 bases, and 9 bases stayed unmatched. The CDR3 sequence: CASSPAGGRETQYF. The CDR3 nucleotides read TGTGCCAGCAGCCCGGCAGGGGGTCGGGAGACCCAGTACTTC.

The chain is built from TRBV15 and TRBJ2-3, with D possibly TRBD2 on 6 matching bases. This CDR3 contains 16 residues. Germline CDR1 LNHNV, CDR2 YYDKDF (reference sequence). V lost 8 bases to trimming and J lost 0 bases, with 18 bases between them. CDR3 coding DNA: TGTGCCACCGCTCCCTGGGGGGAGCTTAGCACAGATACGCAGTATTTT. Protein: CATAPWGELSTDTQYF.

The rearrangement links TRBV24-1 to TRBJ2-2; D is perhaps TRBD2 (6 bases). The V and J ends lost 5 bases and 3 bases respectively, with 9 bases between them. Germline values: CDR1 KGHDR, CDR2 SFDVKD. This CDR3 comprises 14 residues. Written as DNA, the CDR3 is TGTGCCACCAGTGCGGGACTCCACACCGGGGAGCTGTTTTTT. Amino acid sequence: CATSAGLHTGELFF.

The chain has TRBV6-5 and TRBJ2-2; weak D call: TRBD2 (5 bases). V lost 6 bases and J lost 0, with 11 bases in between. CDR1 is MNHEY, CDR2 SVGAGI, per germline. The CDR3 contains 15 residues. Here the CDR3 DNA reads TGTGCCAGCAGATCAGGACTGACGAACACCGGGGAGCTGTTTTTT. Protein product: CASRSGLTNTGELFF.

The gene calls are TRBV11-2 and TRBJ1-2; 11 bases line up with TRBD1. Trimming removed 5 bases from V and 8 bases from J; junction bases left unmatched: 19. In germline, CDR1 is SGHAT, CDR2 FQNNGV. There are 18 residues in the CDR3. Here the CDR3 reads CASSPAGVRTGGTAGYTF. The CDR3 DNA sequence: TGTGCCAGCAGCCCAGCAGGGGTCCGGACAGGGGGCACTGCGGGCTACACCTTC.

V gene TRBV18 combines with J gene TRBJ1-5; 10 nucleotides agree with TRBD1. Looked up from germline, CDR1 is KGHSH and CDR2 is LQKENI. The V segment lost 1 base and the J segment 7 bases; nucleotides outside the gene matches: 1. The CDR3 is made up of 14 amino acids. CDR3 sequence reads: CASSPQDRGQPQHF. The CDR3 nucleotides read TGTGCCAGCTCACCACAGGACAGGGGGCAGCCCCAGCATTTT.

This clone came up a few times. In DNA form, the CDR3 reads TGTGCCAGCAGTTTCCGGTCGGGCAATGAGCAGTTCTTC. This codes for CASSFRSGNEQFF. This chain links TRBV12-3 or TRBV12-4 with TRBJ2-1; D uncertain. Trimming removed 3 bases from V and 6 bases from J, with 9 bases in between. The CDR3 consists of 13 residues.

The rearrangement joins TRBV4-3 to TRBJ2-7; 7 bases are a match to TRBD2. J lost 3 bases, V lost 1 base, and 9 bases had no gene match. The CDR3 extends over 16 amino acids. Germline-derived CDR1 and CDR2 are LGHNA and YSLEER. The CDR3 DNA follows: TGCGCCAGCAGCCAAGGCGCAAAGGGACTAAGCTACGAGCAGTACTTC. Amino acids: CASSQGAKGLSYEQYF.

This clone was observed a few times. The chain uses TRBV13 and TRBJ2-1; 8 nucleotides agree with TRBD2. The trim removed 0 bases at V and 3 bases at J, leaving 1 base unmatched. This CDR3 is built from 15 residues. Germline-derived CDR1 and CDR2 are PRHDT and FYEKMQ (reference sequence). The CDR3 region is CASSLGLADYNEQFF. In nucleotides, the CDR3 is TGTGCCAGCAGCTTAGGACTAGCGGACTACAATGAGCAGTTCTTC.

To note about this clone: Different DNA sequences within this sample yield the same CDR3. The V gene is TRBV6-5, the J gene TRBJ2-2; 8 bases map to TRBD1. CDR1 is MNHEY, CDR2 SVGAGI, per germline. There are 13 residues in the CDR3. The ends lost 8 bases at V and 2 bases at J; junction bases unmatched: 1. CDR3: CASDRGNTGELFF. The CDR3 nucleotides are TGTGCCAGCGACAGGGGTAACACCGGGGAGCTGTTTTTT.

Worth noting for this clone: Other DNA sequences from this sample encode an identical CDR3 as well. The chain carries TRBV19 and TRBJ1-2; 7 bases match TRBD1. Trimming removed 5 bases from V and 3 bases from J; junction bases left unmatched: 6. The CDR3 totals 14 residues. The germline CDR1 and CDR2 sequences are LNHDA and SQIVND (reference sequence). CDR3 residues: CASSPDRVDYGYTF. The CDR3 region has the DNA TGTGCCAGTAGTCCAGACAGGGTGGACTATGGCTACACCTTC. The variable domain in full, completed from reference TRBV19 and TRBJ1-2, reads DGGITQSPKYLFRKEGQNVTLSCEQNLNHDAMYWYRQDPGQGLRLIYYSQIVNDFQKGDIAEGYSVSREKKESFPLTVTSAQKNPTAFYLCASSPDRVDYGYTFGSGTRLTVV.

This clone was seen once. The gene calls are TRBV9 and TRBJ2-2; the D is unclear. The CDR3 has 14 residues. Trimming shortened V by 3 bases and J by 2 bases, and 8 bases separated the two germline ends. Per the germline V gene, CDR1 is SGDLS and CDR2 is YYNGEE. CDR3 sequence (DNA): TGTGCCAGCAGCGGGCCCCGCAACACCGGGGAGCTGTTTTTT. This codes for CASSGPRNTGELFF.

CDR3 nucleotides: TGTGCCAGCAGGTTTTCATTGAACACTGAAGCTTTCTTT. It codes for CASRFSLNTEAFF. J is TRBJ1-1 and V is TRBV28; no firm D call. Trimming removed 6 bases at V and 0 bases at J, with 8 bases between. CDR1 is MDHEN, CDR2 SYDVKM, per germline. This CDR3 contains 13 residues.

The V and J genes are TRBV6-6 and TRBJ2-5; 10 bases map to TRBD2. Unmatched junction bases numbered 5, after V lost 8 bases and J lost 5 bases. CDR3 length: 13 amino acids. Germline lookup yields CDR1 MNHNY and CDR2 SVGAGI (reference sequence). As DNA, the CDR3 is TGTGCCAGCCTCAAGCGGGAGGGGGAGACCCAGTACTTC. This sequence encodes CASLKREGETQYF.

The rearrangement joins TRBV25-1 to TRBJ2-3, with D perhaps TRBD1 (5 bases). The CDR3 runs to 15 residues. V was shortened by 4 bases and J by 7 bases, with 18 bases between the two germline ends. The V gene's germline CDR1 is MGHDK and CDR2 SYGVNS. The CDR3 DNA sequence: TGTGCCAGCAGTGGTTCGACTGGGGCAGGGAATACGCAGTATTTT. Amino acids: CASSGSTGAGNTQYF. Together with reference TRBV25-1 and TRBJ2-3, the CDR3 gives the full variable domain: EADIYQTPRYLVIGTGKKITLECSQTMGHDKMYWYQQDPGMELHLIHYSYGVNSTEKGDLSSESTVSRIRTEHFPLTLESARPSHTSQYLCASSGSTGAGNTQYFGPGTRLTVL.

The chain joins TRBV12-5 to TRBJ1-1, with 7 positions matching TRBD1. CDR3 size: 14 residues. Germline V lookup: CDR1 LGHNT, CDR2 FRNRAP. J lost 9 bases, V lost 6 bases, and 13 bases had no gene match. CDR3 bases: TGTGCTAGTGGCCTTGGCAGGGGGGTCTCTCAAGCTTTCTTT. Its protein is CASGLGRGVSQAFF.

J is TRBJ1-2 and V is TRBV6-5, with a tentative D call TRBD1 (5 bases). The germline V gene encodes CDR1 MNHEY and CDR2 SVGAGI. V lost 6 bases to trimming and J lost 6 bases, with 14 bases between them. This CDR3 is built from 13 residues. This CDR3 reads CASSRGGLNGYTF. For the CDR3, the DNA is TGTGCCAGCAGCCGGGGGGGGTTAAATGGCTACACCTTC.

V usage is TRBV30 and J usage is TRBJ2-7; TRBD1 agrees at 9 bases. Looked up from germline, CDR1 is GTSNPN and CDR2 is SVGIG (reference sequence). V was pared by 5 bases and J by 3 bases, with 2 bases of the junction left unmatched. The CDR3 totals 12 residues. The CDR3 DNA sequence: TGTGCCTGGTCGACAGGGGGCTACGAGCAGTACTTC. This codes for CAWSTGGYEQYF.

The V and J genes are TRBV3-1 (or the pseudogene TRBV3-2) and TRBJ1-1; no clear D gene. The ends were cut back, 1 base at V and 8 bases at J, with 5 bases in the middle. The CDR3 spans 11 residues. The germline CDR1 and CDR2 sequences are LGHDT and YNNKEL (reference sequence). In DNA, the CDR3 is TGTGCCAGCAGCCAAGGAGGGGAAGCTTTCTTT. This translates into CASSQGGEAFF.

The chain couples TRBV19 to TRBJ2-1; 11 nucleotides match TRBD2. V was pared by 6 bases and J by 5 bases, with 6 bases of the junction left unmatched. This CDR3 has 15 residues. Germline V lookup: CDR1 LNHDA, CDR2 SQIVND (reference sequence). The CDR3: CASSSILAGDNEQFF. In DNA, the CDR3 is TGTGCCAGTAGCTCGATACTAGCGGGGGACAATGAGCAGTTCTTC.

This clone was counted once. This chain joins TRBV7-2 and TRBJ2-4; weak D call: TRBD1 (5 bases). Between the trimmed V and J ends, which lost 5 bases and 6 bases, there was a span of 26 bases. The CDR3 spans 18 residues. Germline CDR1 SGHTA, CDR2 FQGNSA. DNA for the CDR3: TGTGCCAGCAGCCCGACAAGGGGCCTTAGGAAGGACGTAAACATTCAGTACTTC. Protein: CASSPTRGLRKDVNIQYF.